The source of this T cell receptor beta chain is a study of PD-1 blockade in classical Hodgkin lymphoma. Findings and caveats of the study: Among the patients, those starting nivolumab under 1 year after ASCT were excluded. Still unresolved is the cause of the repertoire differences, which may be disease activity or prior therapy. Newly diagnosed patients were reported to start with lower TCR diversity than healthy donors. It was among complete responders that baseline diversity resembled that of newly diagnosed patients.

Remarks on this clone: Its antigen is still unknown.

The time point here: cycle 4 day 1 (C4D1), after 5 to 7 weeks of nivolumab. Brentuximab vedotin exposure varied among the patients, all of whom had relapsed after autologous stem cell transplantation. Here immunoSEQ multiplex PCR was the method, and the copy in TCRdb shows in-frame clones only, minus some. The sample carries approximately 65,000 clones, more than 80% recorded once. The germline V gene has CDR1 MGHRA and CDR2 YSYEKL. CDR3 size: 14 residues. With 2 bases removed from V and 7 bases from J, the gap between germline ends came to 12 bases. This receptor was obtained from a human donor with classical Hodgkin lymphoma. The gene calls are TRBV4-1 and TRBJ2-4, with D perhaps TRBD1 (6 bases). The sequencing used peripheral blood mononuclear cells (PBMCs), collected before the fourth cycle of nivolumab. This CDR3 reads CASSQQGGRNIQYF. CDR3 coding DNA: TGCGCCAGCAGCCAACAAGGGGGACGGAACATTCAGTACTTC.